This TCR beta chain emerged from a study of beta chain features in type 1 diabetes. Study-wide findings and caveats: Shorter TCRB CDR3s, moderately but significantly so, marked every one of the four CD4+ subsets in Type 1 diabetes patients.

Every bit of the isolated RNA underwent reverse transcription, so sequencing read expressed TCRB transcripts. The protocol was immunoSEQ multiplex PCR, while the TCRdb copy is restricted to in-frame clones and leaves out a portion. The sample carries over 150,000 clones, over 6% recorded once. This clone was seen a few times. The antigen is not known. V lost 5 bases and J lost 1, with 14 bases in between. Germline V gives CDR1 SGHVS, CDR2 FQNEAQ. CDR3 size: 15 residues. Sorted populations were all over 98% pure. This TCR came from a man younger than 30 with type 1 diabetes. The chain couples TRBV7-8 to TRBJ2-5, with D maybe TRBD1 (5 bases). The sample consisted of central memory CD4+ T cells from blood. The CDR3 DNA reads TGTGCCAGCAGCCTCAGGGCACCTCCCCAAGAGACCCAGTACTTC. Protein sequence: CASSLRAPPQETQYF.